This T cell receptor beta chain was observed in a study of blood T cells in healthy people across ages. The germline V and J ends were trimmed by 3 bases and 9 bases, with 11 bases remaining between them. The CDR3 runs to 11 residues. Germline V gene sequence: CDR1 SQVTM, CDR2 ANQGSEA. Study-level findings and limits: Among long-lived donors, naive CD4+ cells were more numerous and diversity higher than in aged donors.

This clonotype has a handful of counts. As yet, its antigen is unknown. The second PCR ran about 6 to 11 cycles with a sample-barcoded 5' primer and J-beta primers. MiXCR, run by TCRdb on the 5' RACE reads, gives a single entry per CDR3 protein. Found here are 1.5 million to 2 million distinct CDR3 sequences, roughly two fifths of them singletons; the top ten hold roughly 23%. This TCR was recovered from a human donor in good health. Sequenced sample: blood. The J gene is TRBJ1-2, the V gene TRBV29-1; D unclear. CDR3 in DNA: TGCAGCGTTGATGGGGTATTGAGCTACACCTTC. It encodes CSVDGVLSYTF.